The clone carrying this TCR beta chain was counted only a few times. Its antigen is still unknown. TCRdb recomputed calls from the RT-PCR reads with MiXCR, one row per CDR3 protein. The table lists around 520,000 distinct CDR3 sequences, 25% of them singletons. This record comes from a study of response to subunit inactivated influenza vaccine. Findings of the study overall: Authors suggested that a seasonal influenza vaccination recruits few new T cells each time.

The V gene lost 5 bases and the J gene lost 2 bases, with 16 bases spanning the gap. Looked up from germline, CDR1 is SGHRS and CDR2 is YFSETQ. This CDR3 is built from 15 residues. This chain links TRBV5-1 with TRBJ1-2; perhaps TRBD1 as D (6 bases). The sequence was obtained from a man aged 50 or older who received an inactivated influenza vaccine. Sequences were derived from CD4+ T cells sorted from PBMCs, sampled roughly 5 days after vaccination. The CDR3 sequence: CASREQAGANYGYTF. The CDR3 DNA follows: TGCGCCAGCAGAGAGCAGGCAGGGGCCAACTATGGCTACACCTTC.